The clone carrying this T cell receptor (beta chain) has ten or more counts. Its antigen is as yet unknown. TCRdb re-called the RACE reads through MiXCR, storing one row per CDR3 protein. The table records 250,000 or so distinct CDR3 sequences, approximately 7.5% of them present only once. The sample is drawn from a study of human T cells and chemical hapten exposure. General study points: The study found that DPC sensitization did not change TCRs above 1 in 1000 frequency.

V was clipped by 8 bases and J by 0 bases, with 13 bases between them. CDR3 size: 15 residues. CDR1 is SEHNR, CDR2 FQNEAQ, per germline (reference sequence). Time point: pre-sensitization, week 0. Treatment in this sample: therapeutic diphenylcyclopropenone sensitization with weekly scalp DPC. This sample comprised whole blood, obtained in connection with sensitization to the hapten diphenylcyclopropenone (DPC). The TCR sequence derives from a man between 18 and 35 years old with alopecia areata. Some clones in this sample may be carry-over from other donors' samples. V gene TRBV7-9 combines with J gene TRBJ1-4; D is undetermined. The CDR3 nucleotides read TGTGCCAGCTCAAAGAGCAGGTCAACTAATGAAAAACTGTTTTTT. Its translation is CASSKSRSTNEKLFF.